Given below is one T cell receptor (beta chain) in context. V was pared by 2 bases and J by 5 bases, with 2 bases of the junction left unmatched. CDR1 and CDR2 (germline): SGHTA, FQGTGA. There are 13 residues in the CDR3. The authors' processing: Nucleated cell counts were estimated from reference gene primer amplification. Some clones are missing from TCRdb's copy, which holds only in-frame ones; the method was immunoSEQ multiplex PCR. V, J and clone size are taken as reported in that table, and D and trimming were inferred from the DNA itself. This sample has about 64,000 clones, with nearly 90% found just once. The sample originates from a study of blood T cell repertoires in COVID-19.

The sequenced sample was peripheral blood. V is TRBV7-3 and J is TRBJ2-5; 7 nucleotides match TRBD1. The clonotype originates from a man between 65 and 85 years old with acute or convalescent COVID-19. CDR3 coding DNA: TGTGCCAGCAGCTTAGGCAGGGGGGAGACCCAGTACTTC. This gives the protein CASSLGRGETQYF.